A single sample is the source of the 27 T cell receptor beta chains below, sequenced in a study of T cell responses to AZD1222 COVID-19 vaccine. Assay: immunoSEQ multiplex PCR; the TCRdb copy retains only in-frame clones and omits some. The sample has about 130,000 clones; roughly 88% are singletons. The sample was peripheral blood, taken on day 0 of MenACWY control vaccination. The receptors originated from an adult in good health.

This clone has just a few counts. The rearrangement links TRBV27 to TRBJ2-2; either TRBD1 or TRBD2 may fit D (5 bases each). V lost 6 bases to trimming and J lost 6 bases, with 20 bases between them. Germline-derived CDR1 and CDR2 are MNHEY and SMNVEV (reference sequence). This CDR3 contains 16 residues. The CDR3 protein is CASSIRWGFGAGELFF. The CDR3 DNA reads as TGTGCCAGCAGCATCAGGTGGGGGTTTGGCGCCGGGGAGCTGTTTTTT.

The J gene is TRBJ1-2, the V gene TRBV28, with a weak D call TRBD1 (5 bases). V was clipped by 6 bases and J by 8 bases, with 16 bases between them. Looked up from germline, CDR1 is MDHEN and CDR2 is SYDVKM. The CDR3 runs 13 residues. CDR3 protein: CASSRGRHGGYTF. The CDR3 region has the DNA TGTGCCAGCAGCCGGGGGAGGCACGGGGGCTACACCTTC.

The chain links TRBV24-1 to TRBJ1-4; D unresolved. CDR1 and CDR2 (germline): KGHDR, SFDVKD. Deletions cut 3 bases from V and 14 bases from J, with 15 bases between. CDR3 length: 13 residues. The CDR3, as DNA: TGTGCCACCAGTGATCGTAACGGGGATACGCTGTTTTTT. As protein: CATSDRNGDTLFF.

This clone was counted between two and nine times. This chain uses TRBV12-3 or TRBV12-4 with TRBJ2-7; unclear D gene. CDR3 length: 13 residues. V lost 8 bases and J 3 bases, leaving 14 bases between the germline ends. CDR3 DNA sequence: TGTGCCAGCCGATCCGGGTGGGACTACGAGCAGTACTTC. It translates to CASRSGWDYEQYF.

CDR3 amino acids: CASSLTAGVRDNEQFF. CDR3 sequence (DNA): TGTGCCAGCAGTTTAACGGCGGGAGTGAGGGACAATGAGCAGTTCTTC. The rearrangement uses TRBV28 and TRBJ2-1; 7 bases are shared with TRBD2. The V gene's germline CDR1 is MDHEN and CDR2 SYDVKM. The CDR3 runs 16 residues. The V segment lost 2 bases and the J segment 5 bases; nucleotides outside the gene matches: 9.

The genes are TRBV2 and TRBJ1-2; possible D gene TRBD1, 6 bases. The V end was cut by 5 bases, the J end by 4 bases, with 11 bases between. The CDR3 runs to 13 residues. The germline V gene has CDR1 SNHLY and CDR2 FYNNEI. CDR3 in amino acids: CASSPQGIYGYTF. The CDR3 nucleotides read TGTGCCAGCAGTCCACAGGGAATCTATGGCTACACCTTC.

The chain carries TRBV5-1 and TRBJ2-2; the D gene is possibly TRBD2 (6 bases). The CDR3 length is 14 residues. The germline V gene encodes CDR1 SGHRS and CDR2 YFSETQ. With 5 bases removed from V and 5 bases from J, the gap between germline ends came to 13 bases. The CDR3 DNA reads as TGCGCCAGCAGGGAGGGCCGGGGTACCGGGGAGCTGTTTTTT. This sequence encodes CASREGRGTGELFF.

The V gene is TRBV19, the J gene TRBJ2-3; unclear D gene. The ends were cut back, 7 bases at V and 3 bases at J, with 14 bases in the middle. The CDR3 sequence is 14 residues long. CDR1 is LNHDA and CDR2 is SQIVND in the germline V gene (reference sequence). Here the CDR3 DNA reads TGTGCCAGTACCCTGGGTCTGTATACAGATACGCAGTATTTT. Translation gives CASTLGLYTDTQYF. The variable domain in full, with the rest retrieved from reference TRBV19 and TRBJ2-3, is DGGITQSPKYLFRKEGQNVTLSCEQNLNHDAMYWYRQDPGQGLRLIYYSQIVNDFQKGDIAEGYSVSREKKESFPLTVTSAQKNPTAFYLCASTLGLYTDTQYFGPGTRLTVL.

The chain is built from TRBV29-1 and TRBJ1-1; D is unresolved. CDR3 length: 12 amino acids. Germline assignment: CDR1 SQVTM and CDR2 ANQGSEA. Trimming pared 7 bases from V and 6 bases from J, leaving 15 bases between. The CDR3 region has the DNA TGCAGCGCATGGGAAGCTGCTTCTGAAGCTTTCTTT. Amino acids: CSAWEAASEAFF.

The rearrangement uses TRBV10-1 and TRBJ2-1; the match to TRBD2 covers 9 bases. CDR1 and CDR2 (germline): WNHNN, SYGVQD (reference sequence). The CDR3 consists of 16 residues. Trimming at V came to 0 bases and at J to 6 bases, leaving 6 bases not matched to a gene. CDR3 in DNA: TGCGCCAGCAGTGAGTCGACACTAGCGGGCCGCAATGAGCAGTTCTTC. Its translation: CASSESTLAGRNEQFF.

The V and J genes are TRBV9 and TRBJ1-1; TRBD1 agrees at 7 bases. V shed 3 bases and J 11 bases; nucleotides not matched to a gene: 13. The CDR3 covers 14 residues. Germline V CDR1 and CDR2: SGDLS, YYNGEE. The CDR3: CASSALTGTGEAFF. In DNA form, the CDR3 reads TGTGCCAGCAGCGCATTGACAGGGACCGGGGAGGCTTTCTTT.

V is TRBV5-1 and J is TRBJ2-7; weak D call: TRBD1 (5 bases). Trimming left V 0 bases short and J 7 bases short, with 8 bases between. The CDR3 has 12 residues. The germline V gene has CDR1 SGHRS and CDR2 YFSETQ. CDR3 DNA: TGCGCCAGCAGCTTGGAAGGGGTAGAGCAGTACTTC. Its protein product is CASSLEGVEQYF. The whole variable domain, remainder taken from reference TRBV5-1 and TRBJ2-7, is KAGVTQTPRYLIKTRGQQVTLSCSPISGHRSVSWYQQTPGQGLQFLFEYFSETQRNKGNFPGRFSGRQFSNSRSEMNVSTLELGDSALYLCASSLEGVEQYFGPGTRLTVT.

The V call is TRBV10-1, the J call TRBJ2-7; 9 bases map to TRBD1. Germline V gene data show CDR1 as WNHNN and CDR2 as SYGVQD (reference sequence). V dropped 6 bases and J dropped 5; count of bases not matched to a gene: 5. The CDR3 length is 13 residues. The CDR3 DNA is TGCGCCAGCAGCGGACGGACAGGGGACGAGCAGTACTTC. Protein: CASSGRTGDEQYF.

The chain has TRBV4-1 and TRBJ2-7; the D is unclear. The CDR3 has 16 amino acids. Per the germline V gene, CDR1 is MGHRA and CDR2 is YSYEKL. The V and J ends lost 0 bases and 3 bases respectively, with 15 bases between them. The CDR3 loop reads CASSQDGPIPLYEQYF. The CDR3 DNA sequence: TGCGCCAGCAGCCAAGATGGGCCGATCCCTCTCTACGAGCAGTACTTC.

This clone was seen just once. The V and J genes are TRBV11-2 and TRBJ2-7, with D possibly TRBD2 on 5 matching bases. V shed 2 bases and J shed 3 bases, with 17 bases lying between them. In germline, CDR1 is SGHAT, CDR2 FQNNGV. CDR3 length equals 16 residues. Here the CDR3 DNA reads TGTGCCAGCAGCTTAATTTCCACCGGACTCCTCTACGAGCAGTACTTC. Amino acid sequence: CASSLISTGLLYEQYF. The full variable domain, completed using reference TRBV11-2 and TRBJ2-7, is EAGVAQSPRYKIIEKRQSVAFWCNPISGHATLYWYQQILGQGPKLLIQFQNNGVVDDSQLPKDRFSAERLKGVDSTLKIQPAKLEDSAVYLCASSLISTGLLYEQYFGPGTRLTVT.

The chain carries TRBV5-1 and TRBJ1-4; maybe TRBD1 (6 bases). The CDR3 runs 15 residues. From germline, CDR1 is SGHRS and CDR2 YFSETQ. The V gene lost 4 bases and the J gene lost 7 bases, with 17 bases spanning the gap. This chain's CDR3 is CASSVDRGAGEKLFF. The CDR3 bases are TGCGCCAGCAGCGTGGATCGGGGGGCGGGTGAAAAACTGTTTTTT.

The chain combines TRBV19 with TRBJ1-3, with D perhaps TRBD1 (6 bases). The germline V gene encodes CDR1 LNHDA and CDR2 SQIVND (reference sequence). This CDR3 is 16 amino acids long. V shed 6 bases and J shed 0 bases, with 15 bases lying between them. CDR3: CASSLERDNSGNTIYF. Here the CDR3 DNA reads TGTGCCAGTAGCCTTGAGAGGGACAACTCTGGAAACACCATATATTTT.

CDR3 sequence (DNA): TGTGCCAGCAGTCCAGGGAGCTCCTACGAGCAGTACTTC. It yields the protein CASSPGSSYEQYF. The chain joins TRBV27 to TRBJ2-7; D tentatively reads TRBD1 or TRBD2 (5 bases each). V lost 5 bases and J 0 bases, leaving 8 bases between the germline ends. The CDR3 has 13 residues. Per the germline V gene, CDR1 is MNHEY and CDR2 is SMNVEV (reference sequence).

The genes are TRBV30 and TRBJ1-3, with 9 positions matching TRBD1. The CDR3 loop spans 12 amino acids. V lost 8 bases, J lost 6 bases, and 5 bases stayed unmatched. From germline, CDR1 is GTSNPN and CDR2 SVGIG (reference sequence). As DNA, the CDR3 is TGTGCCCGGGGACAGGGTGTAAACACCATATATTTT. Its protein product is CARGQGVNTIYF. Looking up the rest from reference TRBV30 and TRBJ1-3 gives the full variable domain: SQTIHQWPATLVQPVGSPLSLECTVEGTSNPNLYWYRQAAGRGLQLLFYSVGIGQISSEVPQNLSASRPQDRQFILSSKKLLLSDSGFYLCARGQGVNTIYFGEGSWLTVV.

On this clone: Germline is not matched at one junction end, which may reflect a read error. The chain joins TRBV6-1 to TRBJ2-5; 9 bases line up with TRBD2. Germline loops: CDR1 MNHNS, CDR2 SASEGT. CDR3 length: 15 amino acids. CDR3 residues: CASSQAGGGEETQYF. DNA for the CDR3: TGTGCCAGCAGTCAAGCGGGGGGAGGGGAGGAGACCCAGTACTTC.

The rearrangement joins TRBV2 to TRBJ1-5; D is possibly TRBD1 (5 bases). The CDR3 sequence is 13 residues long. Germline V gene lookup returns CDR1 SNHLY and CDR2 FYNNEI. Trimming stripped 5 bases from V and 6 bases from J, with 11 bases between. As DNA, the CDR3 is TGTGCCAGCAGTCCAGGGCCTGCTCAGCCCCAGCATTTT. Translating gives CASSPGPAQPQHF.

The rearrangement links TRBV27 to TRBJ2-7, with TRBD2 identical over 8 bases. Germline V gene sequence: CDR1 MNHEY, CDR2 SMNVEV (reference sequence). The CDR3 contains 18 residues. The V gene end was trimmed by 6 bases and the J gene end by 2 bases; junction bases not matched to a gene: 18. The CDR3 reads CASSPKPPVSGTTYEQYF. In DNA, the CDR3 is TGTGCCAGCAGCCCCAAACCGCCCGTTAGCGGGACTACCTACGAGCAGTACTTC.

This clone has only one observation. The chain links TRBV6-5 to TRBJ2-7, with D possibly TRBD2 on 7 matching bases. This CDR3 is built from 13 residues. V lost 11 bases and J lost 3, with 17 bases in between. Germline loops: CDR1 MNHEY, CDR2 SVGAGI. CDR3 in amino acids: CAGEGGSYYEQYF. DNA of the CDR3: TGTGCCGGGGAGGGGGGGAGCTACTACGAGCAGTACTTC.

This chain uses TRBV5-4 with TRBJ1-2, with TRBD1 matching 9 bases. Trimming at V came to 5 bases and at J to 5 bases, leaving 7 bases not matched to a gene. The CDR3 sequence is 14 residues long. Looked up from germline, CDR1 is SGHNT and CDR2 is YYREEE (reference sequence). CDR3 sequence: CASSRQGGFYGYTF. The CDR3 DNA reads as TGTGCCAGCAGTAGACAGGGGGGTTTTTATGGCTACACCTTC. Complete variable domain (other parts from reference TRBV5-4 and TRBJ1-2): ETGVTQSPTHLIKTRGQQVTLRCSSQSGHNTVSWYQQALGQGPQFIFQYYREEENGRGNFPPRFSGLQFPNYSSELNVNALELDDSALYLCASSRQGGFYGYTFGSGTRLTVV.

The table lists this clone with a count of one. As DNA, the CDR3 is TGTGCCAGCAGCTTAGGGGCTGGGACTAATGAAAAACTGTTTTTT. Its protein product is CASSLGAGTNEKLFF. The gene calls are TRBV11-2 and TRBJ1-4; D gene ambiguous. There are 15 residues in the CDR3. Germline V gene lookup returns CDR1 SGHAT and CDR2 FQNNGV. Trimming cost V 1 base and J 2 bases, with 8 bases left between them.

V and J are TRBV6-5 and TRBJ1-2; 7 nucleotides agree with TRBD1. CDR1 MNHEY and CDR2 SVGAGI come from the germline V gene. V lost 8 bases and J lost 2; bases outside the gene matches: 5. CDR3 length: 13 residues. CDR3: CASSLGQNYGYTF. For the CDR3, the DNA is TGTGCCAGCTCCCTGGGACAGAACTATGGCTACACCTTC.

The rearrangement uses TRBV30 and TRBJ2-5; 9 bases are a match to TRBD1. Germline values: CDR1 GTSNPN, CDR2 SVGIG (reference sequence). V dropped 3 bases and J dropped 5; count of bases not matched to a gene: 4. CDR3 length: 13 amino acids. CDR3 amino acids: CAWRTGGGETQYF. As DNA, the CDR3 is TGTGCCTGGAGAACAGGGGGCGGTGAGACCCAGTACTTC.